This T cell receptor (beta chain) was sequenced during a study of identical twins. A universal primer site was created by template switching, with the cDNA bearing unique molecular identifiers. TCRdb recomputed calls from the 5' RACE reads with MiXCR, one row per CDR3 protein. The data show just under 650,000 distinct CDR3 sequences, about 7.6% seen once. This clonotype came up a few times. This same sample was also taken into another study, of yellow fever vaccine responses in identical twins. That publication notes: Vaccine-induced T cell responses in twins were reportedly observed to appear partly convergent, partly personalized.

Sequencing used PBMCs. This TCR was sampled from a woman aged 18-29 years in good health.

The DNA for the CDR3 is TGCGCCAGCAGCTGGGGGGGACTAGCGGGCCACGCAAATGAGCAGTTCTTC. Amino acid sequence: CASSWGGLAGHANEQFF. J is TRBJ2-1 and V is TRBV5-1; 12 bases map to TRBD2. The germline CDR1 and CDR2 sequences are SGHRS and YFSETQ. The junction had 11 bases not matched to a gene; V was cut back by 3 bases and J by 7 bases. This CDR3 is 17 amino acids long.